The rows below give T cell receptor beta chains drawn from one sample of a study of shared clonotypes between healthy human individuals. TCRdb keeps only in-frame clones here, not all; method: immunoSEQ multiplex PCR. The table lists about 480,000 clones, roughly 78% of them singletons. Material: PBMCs. These receptors were collected from a woman aged 40 to 50 in good health. Some clones in this sample may be carry-over from other donors' samples. Both conserved end residues are part of each CDR3. A D gene is named only where the DNA matches it firmly. The listing skips clone size in some rows; elsewhere it reads once, few, many or a size class.

clone size: -
J gene: TRBJ2-3
V gene: TRBV4-1
D gene: -
CDR3 protein: CASSQQKGKDTDTQYF
CDR3 DNA: TGCGCCAGCAGCCAACAGAAAGGGAAAGATACAGATACGCAGTATTTT

clone size: few
J gene: TRBJ1-1
V gene: TRBV4-2
D gene: -
CDR3 protein: CASSQDVGVEAFF
CDR3 DNA: TGTGCCAGCAGCCAAGATGTGGGGGTGGAAGCTTTCTTT

clone size: -
J gene: TRBJ2-4
V gene: TRBV21-1
D gene: -
CDR3 protein: CASSKWRQGDTNIQYF
CDR3 DNA: TGTGCCAGCAGCAAATGGAGACAGGGGGACACGAACATTCAGTACTTC

clone size: -
J gene: TRBJ2-6
V gene: TRBV14
D gene: -
CDR3 protein: CASSRLPGANVLTF
CDR3 DNA: TGTGCCAGCAGCCGATTGCCTGGGGCCAACGTCCTGACTTTC

clone size: -
J gene: TRBJ1-1
V gene: TRBV27
D gene: -
CDR3 protein: CASSSVTGTRNTEAFF
CDR3 DNA: TGTGCCAGCAGTTCGGTAACAGGGACCCGGAACACTGAAGCTTTCTTT

clone size: -
J gene: TRBJ1-2
V gene: TRBV27
D gene: TRBD1
CDR3 protein: CASSLSKSIRGGGYTF
CDR3 DNA: TGTGCCAGCAGTTTATCTAAGTCTATCAGGGGGGGCGGCTACACCTTC

clone size: -
J gene: TRBJ1-1
V gene: TRBV10-1
D gene: -
CDR3 protein: CASSESGQATEAFF
CDR3 DNA: TGCGCCAGCAGTGAGTCTGGGCAGGCTACTGAAGCTTTCTTT

clone size: -
J gene: TRBJ2-7
V gene: TRBV6-5
D gene: -
CDR3 protein: CASSAGTPASEQYF
CDR3 DNA: TGTGCCAGCAGCGCCGGGACCCCTGCCTCCGAGCAGTACTTC

clone size: few
J gene: TRBJ1-5
V gene: TRBV6-4
D gene: -
CDR3 protein: CASSEDLNQPQHF
CDR3 DNA: TGTGCCAGCAGTGAGGACCTCAATCAGCCCCAGCATTTT

clone size: -
J gene: TRBJ2-7
V gene: TRBV7-2
D gene: TRBD1
CDR3 protein: CASSQGGTGIYEQYF
CDR3 DNA: TGTGCCAGCAGCCAGGGGGGGACAGGGATCTACGAGCAGTACTTC

clone size: -
J gene: TRBJ2-7
V gene: TRBV4-1
D gene: TRBD2
CDR3 protein: CASSLTSGGSYEQYF
CDR3 DNA: TGCGCCAGCAGCCTGACTAGCGGGGGGTCCTACGAGCAGTACTTC

clone size: -
J gene: TRBJ2-5
V gene: TRBV7-2
D gene: -
CDR3 protein: CASSLVGSQETQYF
CDR3 DNA: TGTGCCAGCAGCTTAGTTGGCTCCCAAGAGACCCAGTACTTC

clone size: -
J gene: TRBJ2-7
V gene: TRBV2
D gene: -
CDR3 protein: CASSPQLPSSYEQYF
CDR3 DNA: TGTGCCAGCAGTCCACAGCTACCGAGCTCCTACGAGCAGTACTTC

clone size: -
J gene: TRBJ2-5
V gene: TRBV7-2
D gene: TRBD2
CDR3 protein: CASSSDSGRVETQYF
CDR3 DNA: TGTGCCAGCAGCTCCGACAGCGGGAGGGTAGAGACCCAGTACTTC

clone size: few
J gene: TRBJ2-1
V gene: TRBV11-2
D gene: TRBD2
CDR3 protein: CASSLVAGGYNEQFF
CDR3 DNA: TGTGCCAGCAGCTTAGTAGCGGGAGGTTACAATGAGCAGTTCTTC

clone size: -
J gene: TRBJ2-5
V gene: TRBV5-1
D gene: TRBD2
CDR3 protein: CASSLEPSGQETQYF
CDR3 DNA: TGCGCCAGCAGCTTGGAGCCTAGCGGACAAGAGACCCAGTACTTC

clone size: -
J gene: TRBJ1-5
V gene: TRBV15
D gene: -
CDR3 protein: CATSRGISDNQPQHF
CDR3 DNA: TGTGCCACCAGCAGAGGAATTAGTGATAATCAGCCCCAGCATTTT

clone size: -
J gene: TRBJ1-3
V gene: TRBV18
D gene: -
CDR3 protein: CASSPALEDTIYF
CDR3 DNA: TGTGCCAGCTCACCGGCTTTGGAGGACACCATATATTTT

clone size: once
J gene: TRBJ2-7
V gene: TRBV7-8
D gene: -
CDR3 protein: CASSLASSFTEQYF
CDR3 DNA: TGTGCCAGCAGCTTAGCTTCTAGCTTCACCGAGCAGTACTTC

clone size: -
J gene: TRBJ2-7
V gene: TRBV7-9
D gene: -
CDR3 protein: CASSLVAGFEQYF
CDR3 DNA: TGTGCCAGCAGCTTAGTTGCGGGATTCGAGCAGTACTTC

clone size: -
J gene: TRBJ2-7
V gene: TRBV6-1
D gene: TRBD2
CDR3 protein: CASSEKLSGSYEQYF
CDR3 DNA: TGTGCCAGCAGTGAAAAACTTAGCGGGAGTTACGAGCAGTACTTC

clone size: once
J gene: TRBJ2-7
V gene: TRBV5-1
D gene: -
CDR3 protein: CASSLEPPDRPPIKQYF
CDR3 DNA: TGCGCCAGCAGCTTGGAGCCTCCAGACAGGCCCCCTATCAAGCAGTACTTC

clone size: few
J gene: TRBJ2-7
V gene: TRBV29-1
D gene: -
CDR3 protein: CSVEVGLGEQYF
CDR3 DNA: TGCAGCGTTGAAGTTGGGCTCGGCGAGCAGTACTTC

clone size: -
J gene: TRBJ1-1
V gene: TRBV28
D gene: -
CDR3 protein: CASSGVMDTEAFF
CDR3 DNA: TGTGCCAGCAGTGGGGTTATGGACACTGAAGCTTTCTTT

clone size: -
J gene: TRBJ2-1
V gene: TRBV30
D gene: TRBD2
CDR3 protein: CASSGLLRNEQFF
CDR3 DNA: TGTGCCTCCTCGGGACTACTTCGCAATGAGCAGTTCTTC

clone size: few
J gene: TRBJ1-2
V gene: TRBV25-1
D gene: TRBD1
CDR3 protein: CASNRGWGDGYTF
CDR3 DNA: TGTGCCAGCAACAGGGGGTGGGGAGATGGCTACACCTTC

clone size: -
J gene: TRBJ2-6
V gene: TRBV19
D gene: -
CDR3 protein: CASSIAAVSGANVLTF
CDR3 DNA: TGTGCCAGTAGTATAGCGGCGGTCTCTGGGGCCAACGTCCTGACTTTC

clone size: -
J gene: TRBJ2-3
V gene: TRBV23-1
D gene: -
CDR3 protein: CASGAQTDTQYF
CDR3 DNA: TGCGCCAGCGGAGCCCAAACAGATACGCAGTATTTT

clone size: -
J gene: TRBJ2-7
V gene: TRBV28
D gene: TRBD2
CDR3 protein: CASSTSGGFYEQYF
CDR3 DNA: TGTGCCAGCAGCACATCGGGGGGGTTTTACGAGCAGTACTTC

clone size: -
J gene: TRBJ1-4
V gene: TRBV7-9
D gene: -
CDR3 protein: CASSLVGGRIEKLFF
CDR3 DNA: TGTGCCAGCAGCTTAGTAGGGGGACGGATTGAAAAACTGTTTTTT

clone size: -
J gene: TRBJ1-2
V gene: TRBV7-2
D gene: -
CDR3 protein: CASSAPGGQDYGYTF
CDR3 DNA: TGTGCCAGCAGCGCCCCGGGGGGACAAGATTATGGCTACACCTTC

clone size: -
J gene: TRBJ2-3
V gene: TRBV7-3
D gene: TRBD2
CDR3 protein: CASSQLAGRVPDTQYF
CDR3 DNA: TGTGCCAGCAGCCAACTAGCGGGAAGGGTTCCAGATACGCAGTATTTT

clone size: once
J gene: TRBJ2-7
V gene: TRBV19
D gene: -
CDR3 protein: CASSIVEGLEQYF
CDR3 DNA: TGTGCCAGTAGTATAGTAGAAGGGCTCGAGCAGTACTTC

clone size: few
J gene: TRBJ2-1
V gene: TRBV10-2
D gene: TRBD2
CDR3 protein: CASSYSGRANEQFF
CDR3 DNA: TGCGCCAGCAGCTATAGCGGGAGGGCCAATGAGCAGTTCTTC

clone size: few
J gene: TRBJ2-2
V gene: TRBV29-1
D gene: TRBD2
CDR3 protein: CSALGAGGAGELFF
CDR3 DNA: TGCAGCGCCCTGGGCGCGGGAGGGGCCGGGGAGCTGTTTTTT

clone size: -
J gene: TRBJ2-5
V gene: TRBV9
D gene: TRBD1
CDR3 protein: CASSEGTGEETQYF
CDR3 DNA: TGTGCCAGCAGCGAGGGGACAGGAGAAGAGACCCAGTACTTC

clone size: -
J gene: TRBJ2-3
V gene: TRBV11-2
D gene: -
CDR3 protein: CASSTYLRGGTDTQYF
CDR3 DNA: TGTGCCAGCAGCACATACTTGAGGGGGGGCACAGATACGCAGTATTTT

clone size: -
J gene: TRBJ2-7
V gene: TRBV5-4
D gene: -
CDR3 protein: CASSAPRGDLSYEQYF
CDR3 DNA: TGTGCCAGCAGCGCCCCCCGTGGGGATCTCTCCTACGAGCAGTACTTC

clone size: few
J gene: TRBJ2-2
V gene: TRBV19
D gene: -
CDR3 protein: CASSISWTYPGELFF
CDR3 DNA: TGTGCCAGTAGTATATCGTGGACCTACCCCGGGGAGCTGTTTTTT

clone size: -
J gene: TRBJ2-2
V gene: TRBV4-1
D gene: -
CDR3 protein: CASSQERVNTGELFF
CDR3 DNA: TGCGCCAGCAGCCAAGAGAGGGTTAACACCGGGGAGCTGTTTTTT

clone size: -
J gene: TRBJ2-1
V gene: TRBV18
D gene: TRBD1
CDR3 protein: CASSWTGGSYNEQFF
CDR3 DNA: TGTGCCAGCTCTTGGACAGGGGGCTCCTACAATGAGCAGTTCTTC

clone size: -
J gene: TRBJ2-1
V gene: TRBV7-2
D gene: -
CDR3 protein: CASSFSGGVNEQFF
CDR3 DNA: TGTGCCAGCAGCTTCTCAGGGGGGGTCAATGAGCAGTTCTTC

clone size: -
J gene: TRBJ1-2
V gene: TRBV27
D gene: -
CDR3 protein: CASRGEVKGNYGYTF
CDR3 DNA: TGTGCCAGCAGGGGAGAGGTTAAGGGTAACTATGGCTACACCTTC

clone size: few
J gene: TRBJ2-4
V gene: TRBV19
D gene: -
CDR3 protein: CASSAPWGFGDAKNIQYF
CDR3 DNA: TGTGCCAGTAGCGCTCCCTGGGGGTTCGGGGATGCCAAAAACATTCAGTACTTC

clone size: -
J gene: TRBJ2-7
V gene: TRBV15
D gene: -
CDR3 protein: CATSREGGGVLREQYF
CDR3 DNA: TGTGCCACCAGCAGAGAAGGTGGGGGAGTCCTACGCGAGCAGTACTTC

clone size: once
J gene: TRBJ2-1
V gene: TRBV7-9
D gene: -
CDR3 protein: CAGTGRGGYNEQFF
CDR3 DNA: TGTGCCGGAACAGGCAGGGGAGGATACAATGAGCAGTTCTTC

clone size: -
J gene: TRBJ2-5
V gene: TRBV6-5
D gene: -
CDR3 protein: CASSLAFGGETQYF
CDR3 DNA: TGTGCCAGCAGTCTAGCGTTCGGCGGGGAGACCCAGTACTTC

clone size: -
J gene: TRBJ2-2
V gene: TRBV6-1
D gene: TRBD1
CDR3 protein: CASSGTGNTGELFF
CDR3 DNA: TGTGCCAGCAGTGGGACAGGGAACACCGGGGAGCTGTTTTTT

clone size: -
J gene: TRBJ1-1
V gene: TRBV6-6
D gene: TRBD1
CDR3 protein: CASSYPGGGPRTEAFF
CDR3 DNA: TGTGCCAGCAGTTACCCCGGAGGGGGCCCCAGAACTGAAGCTTTCTTT

clone size: -
J gene: TRBJ2-1
V gene: TRBV9
D gene: TRBD2
CDR3 protein: CASSSRTSLLVSNEQFF
CDR3 DNA: TGTGCCAGCAGCTCGAGGACTAGTCTATTGGTATCGAATGAGCAGTTCTTC

clone size: few
J gene: TRBJ2-1
V gene: TRBV7-2
D gene: TRBD1
CDR3 protein: CASSSPGQGVNEQFF
CDR3 DNA: TGTGCCAGCAGCTCGCCGGGACAGGGCGTCAATGAGCAGTTCTTC

clone size: -
J gene: TRBJ1-5
V gene: TRBV4-3
D gene: TRBD1
CDR3 protein: CASSQDTGDSNQPQHF
CDR3 DNA: TGCGCCAGCAGCCAAGATACAGGGGATAGCAATCAGCCCCAGCATTTT

clone size: -
J gene: TRBJ1-2
V gene: TRBV30
D gene: TRBD1
CDR3 protein: CAWNPDRVNYGYTF
CDR3 DNA: TGTGCCTGGAACCCGGACAGGGTTAACTATGGCTACACCTTC

clone size: few
J gene: TRBJ1-1
V gene: TRBV28
D gene: -
CDR3 protein: CATVSIQDGAFF
CDR3 DNA: TGTGCCACCGTAAGTATTCAAGATGGAGCTTTCTTT

clone size: -
J gene: TRBJ2-1
V gene: TRBV9
D gene: -
CDR3 protein: CASSADITYNEQFF
CDR3 DNA: TGTGCCAGCAGCGCGGACATTACCTACAATGAGCAGTTCTTC

clone size: -
J gene: TRBJ2-2
V gene: TRBV10-3
D gene: -
CDR3 protein: CAIGTGELFF
CDR3 DNA: TGTGCCATTGGGACCGGGGAGCTGTTTTTT

clone size: -
J gene: TRBJ1-2
V gene: TRBV2
D gene: TRBD1
CDR3 protein: CAIPGQGAGGYTF
CDR3 DNA: TGTGCCATACCGGGACAGGGGGCTGGTGGCTACACCTTC

clone size: -
J gene: TRBJ2-3
V gene: TRBV7-3
D gene: TRBD2
CDR3 protein: CASSQGLAGVVDTQYF
CDR3 DNA: TGTGCCAGCAGCCAGGGACTAGCGGGAGTAGTAGATACGCAGTATTTT

clone size: -
J gene: TRBJ2-1
V gene: TRBV6-1
D gene: -
CDR3 protein: CASSDLTGRGYNEQFF
CDR3 DNA: TGTGCCAGCAGTGACCTAACAGGGAGGGGGTACAATGAGCAGTTCTTC

clone size: -
J gene: TRBJ1-1
V gene: TRBV28
D gene: -
CDR3 protein: CASRGQGSQNTEAFF
CDR3 DNA: TGTGCCAGCCGAGGGCAGGGGTCTCAGAACACTGAAGCTTTCTTT